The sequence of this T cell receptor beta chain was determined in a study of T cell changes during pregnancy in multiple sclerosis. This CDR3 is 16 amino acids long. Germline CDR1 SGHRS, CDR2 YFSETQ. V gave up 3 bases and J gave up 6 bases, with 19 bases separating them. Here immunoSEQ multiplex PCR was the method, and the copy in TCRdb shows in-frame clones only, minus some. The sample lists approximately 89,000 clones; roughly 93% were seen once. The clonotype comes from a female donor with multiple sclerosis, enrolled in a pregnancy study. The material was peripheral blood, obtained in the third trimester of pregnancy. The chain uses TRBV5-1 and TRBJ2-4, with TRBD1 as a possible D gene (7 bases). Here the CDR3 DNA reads TGCGCCAGCAGCTCAGGGGGGTCCAATTTACGAAACATTCAGTACTTC. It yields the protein CASSSGGSNLRNIQYF.